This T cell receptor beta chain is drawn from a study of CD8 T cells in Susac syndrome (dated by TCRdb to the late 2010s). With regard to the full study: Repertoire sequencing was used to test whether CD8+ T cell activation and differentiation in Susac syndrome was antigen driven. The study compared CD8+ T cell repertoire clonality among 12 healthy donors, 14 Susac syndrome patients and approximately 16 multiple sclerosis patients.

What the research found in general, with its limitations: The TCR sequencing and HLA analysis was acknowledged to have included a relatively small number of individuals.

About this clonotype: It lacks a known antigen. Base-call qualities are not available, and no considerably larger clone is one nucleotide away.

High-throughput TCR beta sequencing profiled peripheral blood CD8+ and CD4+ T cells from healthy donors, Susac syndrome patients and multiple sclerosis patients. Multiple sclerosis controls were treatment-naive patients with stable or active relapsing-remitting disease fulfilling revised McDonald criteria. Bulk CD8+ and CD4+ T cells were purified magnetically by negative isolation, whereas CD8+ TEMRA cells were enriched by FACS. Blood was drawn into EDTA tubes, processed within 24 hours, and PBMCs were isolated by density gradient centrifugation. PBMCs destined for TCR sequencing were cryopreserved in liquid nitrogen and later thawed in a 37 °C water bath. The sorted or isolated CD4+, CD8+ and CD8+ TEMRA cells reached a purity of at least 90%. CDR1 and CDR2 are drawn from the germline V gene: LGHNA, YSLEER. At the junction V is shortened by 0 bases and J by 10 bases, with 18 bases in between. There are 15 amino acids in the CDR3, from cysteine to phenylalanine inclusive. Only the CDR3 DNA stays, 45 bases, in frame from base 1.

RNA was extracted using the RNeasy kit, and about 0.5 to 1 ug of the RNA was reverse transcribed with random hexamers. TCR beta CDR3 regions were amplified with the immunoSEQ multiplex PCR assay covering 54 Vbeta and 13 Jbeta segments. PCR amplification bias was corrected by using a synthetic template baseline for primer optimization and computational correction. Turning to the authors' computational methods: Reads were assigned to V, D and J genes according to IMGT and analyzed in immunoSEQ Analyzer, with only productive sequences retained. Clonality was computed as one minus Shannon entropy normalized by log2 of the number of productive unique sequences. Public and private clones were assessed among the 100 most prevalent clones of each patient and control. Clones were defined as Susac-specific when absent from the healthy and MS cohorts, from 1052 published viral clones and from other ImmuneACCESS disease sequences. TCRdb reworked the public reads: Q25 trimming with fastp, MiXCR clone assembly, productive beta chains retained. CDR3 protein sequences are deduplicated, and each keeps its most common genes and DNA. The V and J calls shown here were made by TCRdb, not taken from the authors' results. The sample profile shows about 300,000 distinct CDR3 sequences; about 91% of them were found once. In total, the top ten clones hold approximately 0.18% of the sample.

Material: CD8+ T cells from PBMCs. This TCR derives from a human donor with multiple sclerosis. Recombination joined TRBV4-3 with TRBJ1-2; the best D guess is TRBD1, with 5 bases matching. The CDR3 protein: CASSQEPGAGQPYTF. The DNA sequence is TGCGCCAGCAGCCAAGAGCCCGGGGCAGGCCAGCCCTACACCTTC.